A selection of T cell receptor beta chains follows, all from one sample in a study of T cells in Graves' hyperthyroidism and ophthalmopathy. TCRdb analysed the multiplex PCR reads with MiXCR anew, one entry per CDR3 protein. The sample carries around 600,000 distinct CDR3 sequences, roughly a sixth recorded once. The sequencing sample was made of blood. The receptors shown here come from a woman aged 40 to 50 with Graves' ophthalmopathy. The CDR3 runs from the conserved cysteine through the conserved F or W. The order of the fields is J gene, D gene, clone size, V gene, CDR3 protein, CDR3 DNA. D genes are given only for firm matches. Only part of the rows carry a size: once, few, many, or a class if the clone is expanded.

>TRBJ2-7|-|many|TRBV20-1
CSASPQGGYEQYF
TGCAGTGCTAGCCCCCAGGGGGGCTACGAGCAGTACTTC
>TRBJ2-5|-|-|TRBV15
CATSRDVSGEETQYF
TGTGCCACCAGCAGAGATGTCTCCGGGGAGGAGACCCAGTACTTC
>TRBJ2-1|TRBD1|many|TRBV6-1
CASSPRTGLVREQFF
TGTGCCAGCAGCCCAAGGACAGGCTTGGTCCGTGAGCAGTTCTTC
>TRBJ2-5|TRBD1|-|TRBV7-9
CASSSGTGVQETQYF
TGTGCCAGCAGCTCGGGGACAGGGGTTCAAGAGACCCAGTACTTC
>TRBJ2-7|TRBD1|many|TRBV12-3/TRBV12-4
CASSGQGAGEQYF
TGTGCCAGCAGTGGGCAGGGGGCAGGGGAGCAGTACTTC
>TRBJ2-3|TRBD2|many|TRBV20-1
CSASWLAERTDTQYF
TGCAGTGCTAGTTGGCTAGCGGAACGCACAGATACGCAGTATTTT
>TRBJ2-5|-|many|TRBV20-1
CSAQGIQETQYF
TGCAGTGCCCAGGGTATCCAAGAGACCCAGTACTTC
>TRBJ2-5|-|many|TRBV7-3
CASSLIEGETQYF
TGTGCCAGCAGCTTAATTGAGGGGGAGACCCAGTACTTC
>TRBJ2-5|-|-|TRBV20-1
CSATYPTGIQETQYF
TGCAGTGCTACGTACCCTACAGGGATACAAGAGACCCAGTACTTC
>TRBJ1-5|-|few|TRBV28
CASSNAPRDQPQHF
TGTGCCAGCAGTAACGCCCCCAGGGACCAGCCCCAGCATTTT
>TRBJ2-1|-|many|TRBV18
CASSPGVGSYNEQFF
TGTGCCAGCTCACCAGGGGTCGGCTCCTACAATGAGCAGTTCTTC
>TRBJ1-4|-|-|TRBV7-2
CASSLVEGEKLFF
TGTGCCAGCAGCTTAGTGGAGGGGGAAAAACTGTTTTTT
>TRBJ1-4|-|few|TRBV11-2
CASSFLVGRDATNEKLFF
TGTGCCAGCAGCTTCCTCGTTGGGAGAGATGCAACTAATGAAAAACTGTTTTTT
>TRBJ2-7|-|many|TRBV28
CASSPSRGGGAYEQYF
TGTGCCAGCAGCCCCTCTCGAGGAGGAGGGGCCTACGAGCAGTACTTC
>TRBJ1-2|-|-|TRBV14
CASSQDAIQVTF
TGTGCCAGCAGCCAAGATGCTATTCAGGTCACCTTC